This T cell receptor (beta chain) was sequenced in a study of T-cell reconstitution after alpha-beta-depleted transplantation in children listed by TCRdb under 2016. Regarding the research as a whole: T-cell immune reconstitution after TCRalphabeta/CD19-depleted allogeneic hematopoietic cell transplantation in children was quantitatively tracked in the study by means of TCR repertoire profiling. General conclusions and limits of the study: Over subsequent months, a decline in hyperexpanded clone frequencies was noted, and after one year, T-cell counts and TCRbeta diversity were mostly ascribed to newly produced T cells. In some patients, high TCRbeta diversity at day 60 was attributed to recipient T cells and intrathymic progenitors that had survived conditioning. The apparently early recovery of alphabetaT-cell counts about two months after transplant reportedly depended on only several hundred rapidly expanded clones that came from non-depleted graft cells.

This clonotype was seen more than once but under ten times. Its recognized antigen is unknown. The record has no base qualities; no much larger clone is one base away. Library generation was performed with PCR. The sequencer listed for this sample is Illumina HiSeq 2500. TCR libraries were prepared with molecular barcoding, using unique molecular identifiers to normalize TCRbeta repertoire quantification. The public sequencing data were trimmed at Q25 with fastp and processed into clonotypes with MiXCR by TCRdb, which kept only in-frame beta chains. CDR3 protein sequences are deduplicated, and each keeps its most common genes and DNA. In all, the sample holds 500,000 to 600,000 distinct CDR3 sequences, and over 20% of those were seen once. The ten biggest clones cover about 35% of the sample. As encoded in the germline V gene (reference sequence), CDR1 is DFQATT while CDR2 is SNEGSKA. Between the V and J ends, shortened by 2 bases and 10 bases respectively, the junction contains 9 bases. Spanning cysteine to phenylalanine, the CDR3 consists of 10 amino acids. Only the CDR3 DNA stays, 30 bases, in frame from base 1.

The treatment or condition label, read with the paper, signifies: allogeneic hematopoietic cell transplantation with graft depleted of TCRalphabeta T cells and CD19 B cells. TCRalphabeta/CD19-depleted allogeneic hematopoietic cell grafts were given to the transplant recipients, all of whom were children. The source was PBMCs, collected before TCRalphabeta/CD19-depleted stem cell transplant. The clonotype originates from a boy younger than two with Wiskott-Aldrich syndrome, due to receive a stem cell transplant. The sequence is built from TRBV20-1 and TRBJ2-7; no D gene call is confident. The CDR3 reads CSARLLSQYF. Here is the DNA: TGCAGTGCTAGACTGTTATCTCAGTACTTC.